The rows below give T cell receptor beta chains drawn from one sample of a study of Graves' ophthalmopathy and Graves' hyperthyroidism. TCRdb fed the multiplex PCR reads into MiXCR, producing one record per CDR3 protein. The sample has 57,000 or so distinct CDR3 sequences, roughly half seen once. Material for sequencing was peripheral blood. These receptors were collected from an adult woman with Graves' ophthalmopathy. Each CDR3 is given with its conserved first and last residue. The order of the fields is clone size, V gene, D gene, J gene, CDR3 length, CDR3 DNA, CDR3 protein. The D gene is left open where the match is weak. Clone size, where shown, is once, few, many, or a class for clones that have expanded.

>-|TRBV6-2/TRBV6-3|TRBD1|TRBJ2-7|15
TGTGCCAGCAGTTTTACCCAGGGGGCATCCTACGAGCAGTACTTC
CASSFTQGASYEQYF
>many|TRBV19|-|TRBJ1-2|17
TGTGCCAGTAGTCCTGGGGGGTTGGGAGGAGGCGACTATGGCTACACCTTC
CASSPGGLGGGDYGYTF
>once|TRBV9|-|TRBJ1-3|16
TGTGCCAACAGCGTAGGCGCCTCTTTGAGCGGAAACACCATATATTTT
CANSVGASLSGNTIYF
>many|TRBV7-2|-|TRBJ2-2|14
TGTGCCAGCAGCTTAGTGGGGGACACCGGGGAGCTGTTTTTT
CASSLVGDTGELFF
>-|TRBV19|TRBD2|TRBJ2-3|16
TGTGCCAGTAGTTTTGGGAGGGCCAAGGGCACAGATACGCAGTATTTT
CASSFGRAKGTDTQYF
>medium-sized|TRBV10-3|-|TRBJ2-5|12
TGTGCCACCGGGACAAACCAAGAGACCCAGTACTTC
CATGTNQETQYF
>-|TRBV28|-|TRBJ2-6|16
TGTGCCAGCAGTTTCGGTGGCACCTCTGGGGCCAACGTCCTGACTTTC
CASSFGGTSGANVLTF
>few|TRBV20-1|TRBD2|TRBJ2-1|14
TGCAGTGCTAGCAGTGGCGGGGGGGGCAATGAGCAGTTCTTC
CSASSGGGGNEQFF
>once|TRBV2|TRBD2|TRBJ2-7|15
TGTGCCAGCAGGCCGGGACTAGCCCATCTGTACGAGCAGTACTTC
CASRPGLAHLYEQYF
>-|TRBV29-1|-|TRBJ2-1|13
TGCAGCTTGGGCGGGTCACTTTACAATGAGCAGTTCTTC
CSLGGSLYNEQFF
>medium-sized|TRBV9|-|TRBJ1-6|13
TGTGCCAGCAAGGCAGGGAACGATTCACCCCTCCACTTT
CASKAGNDSPLHF
>-|TRBV19|-|TRBJ1-1|14
TGTGCCAGTACCCCGGGATCTAGGAACACTGAAGCTTTCTTT
CASTPGSRNTEAFF
>once|TRBV7-2|-|TRBJ1-5|16
TGTGCCAGCAGTGGCACGGGGTTGGAAAACATTCAGCCCCAGCATTTT
CASSGTGLENIQPQHF
>-|TRBV29-1|-|TRBJ2-7|11
TGCAGCCCCGGGGGAAGCCACGAGCAGTACTTC
CSPGGSHEQYF
>-|TRBV4-1|TRBD2|TRBJ2-7|16
TGCGCCAGCAGCCCCCAAGCGGGAGGGCCGACCTACGAGCAGTACTTC
CASSPQAGGPTYEQYF
>many|TRBV28|-|TRBJ2-7|12
TGTGCCAGCAGTCTCATCGGCTACGAGCAGTACTTC
CASSLIGYEQYF
>many|TRBV12-3/TRBV12-4|-|TRBJ1-1|15
TGTGCCAGCAAACTAGGAGGACGAGGAACAACTGAAGCTTTCTTT
CASKLGGRGTTEAFF
>-|TRBV7-2|-|TRBJ1-1|15
TGTGTGAAGGCGAACACCGGGGTTGTCAACACTGAAGCTTTCTTT
CVKANTGVVNTEAFF
>many|TRBV7-3|-|TRBJ2-5|14
TGTGCCAGCAGCTTACCCCCGTACCAAGAGACCCAGTACTTC
CASSLPPYQETQYF
>-|TRBV9|TRBD1|TRBJ1-4|16
TGTGCCAGCAGCGTTGAAGGGGGCGGGACTAATGAAAAACTGTTTTTT
CASSVEGGGTNEKLFF
>many|TRBV5-1|-|TRBJ1-1|13
TGCGCCAGCAGCCGTGACGGGGGCACTGAAGCTTTCTTT
CASSRDGGTEAFF
>-|TRBV5-6|-|TRBJ2-3|15
TGTGCCAGCAGCTTGGGTACGGACTCCTACAATGAGCAGTATTTT
CASSLGTDSYNEQYF
>-|TRBV7-2|-|TRBJ2-7|15
TGTGCCAGCAGCTTAGTGGCTAGCGTCACCTACGAGCAGTACTTC
CASSLVASVTYEQYF
>-|TRBV20-1|-|TRBJ2-1|17
TGCAGTGCTAGAGCTTTTTCTTGGTCCCCGAGGTCTGGAGAGCAGTTCTTC
CSARAFSWSPRSGEQFF
>many|TRBV9|TRBD1|TRBJ2-1|15
TGTGCCAGCAGCCCTGGGACAGGGGGCTACAATGAGCAGTTCTTC
CASSPGTGGYNEQFF